This T cell receptor (beta chain) originates from a study of blood T cell repertoires in COVID-19. Study information: Collection of acute and convalescent COVID-19 samples took place in the United States, Italy and Spain. PBMCs, B-cell-depleted T cells, or T cells provided the cDNA or gDNA that made up the material.

Methods used by the authors: From reference gene primer amplification, estimates of nucleated cell counts were derived. Libraries were prepared by immunoSEQ multiplex PCR; TCRdb keeps only in-frame clonotypes and omits some of them. V, J and clone size reflect that table, while D and trimming were determined from the DNA. The repertoire holds around 200,000 clones, about 86% seen once, with around 15% in the top ten. Trimming cost V 1 base and J 0 bases; bases outside gene matches: 3. From germline, CDR1 is LGHDT and CDR2 YNNKEL (reference sequence). The length of the CDR3 is 16 residues. The material sequenced was peripheral blood. This receptor was taken from a man younger than 45 with active or convalescent COVID-19. The chain is built from TRBV3-1 (or the pseudogene TRBV3-2) and TRBJ1-5; 7 nucleotides line up with TRBD1. The DNA for the CDR3 is TGTGCCAGCAGCCAAGGGACAGGATATAGCAATCAGCCCCAGCATTTT. It codes for CASSQGTGYSNQPQHF.